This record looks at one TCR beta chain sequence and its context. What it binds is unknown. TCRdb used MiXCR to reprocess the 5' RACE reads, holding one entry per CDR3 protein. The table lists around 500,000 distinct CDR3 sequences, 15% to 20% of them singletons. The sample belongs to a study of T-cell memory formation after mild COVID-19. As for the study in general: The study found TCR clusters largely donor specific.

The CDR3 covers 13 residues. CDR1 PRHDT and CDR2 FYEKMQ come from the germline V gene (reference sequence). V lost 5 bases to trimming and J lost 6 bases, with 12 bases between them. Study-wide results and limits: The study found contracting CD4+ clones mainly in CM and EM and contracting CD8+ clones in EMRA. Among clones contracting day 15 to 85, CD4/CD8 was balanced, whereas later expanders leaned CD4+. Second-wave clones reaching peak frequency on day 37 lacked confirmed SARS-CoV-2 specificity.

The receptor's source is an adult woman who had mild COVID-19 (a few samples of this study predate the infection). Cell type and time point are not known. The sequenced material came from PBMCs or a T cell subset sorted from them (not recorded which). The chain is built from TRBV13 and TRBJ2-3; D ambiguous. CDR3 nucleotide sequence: TGTGCCAGCAGCGGAACCTCTTGGGATACGCAGTATTTT. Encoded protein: CASSGTSWDTQYF.